Detailed here is one T cell receptor beta chain. The antigen remains unidentified. This record comes from a study of beta chain features in type 1 diabetes. Study-level points and caveats: Moderately but significantly shorter TCRB CDR3s were found in Type 1 diabetes patients in all four CD4+ subsets. Although PCR might favor shorter templates, it would do so equally in patients and controls.

Expressed TCRB transcripts were sequenced after all isolated RNA was converted to cDNA. Measured with immunoSEQ multiplex PCR; TCRdb has only the in-frame clones, and not every one. The sample holds fewer than 350,000 clones; approximately 15% are singletons and the top ten take roughly 0.015%. The V and J ends lost 5 bases and 5 bases, in that order; junction bases with no gene match: 8. The CDR3 has 14 amino acids. From germline, CDR1 is SEHNR and CDR2 FQNEAQ (reference sequence). V is TRBV7-9 and J is TRBJ2-7; 8 bases line up with TRBD2. The sequencing sample was made of naive CD4+ T cells from blood. The receptor was isolated from a man aged 18 to 29 with type 1 diabetes. This chain's CDR3 is CASSQGSGTHEQYF. The CDR3, as DNA: TGTGCCAGCAGCCAAGGTAGCGGGACGCACGAGCAGTACTTC.